Reported below is one T cell receptor beta chain. Sequencing used immunoSEQ multiplex PCR; TCRdb keeps in-frame clones, though not all of them. The repertoire holds 250,000 to 350,000 clones, about 88% seen once, with more than 1.1% in the top ten. These data are taken from a study of blood T cell repertoires in COVID-19. About the study: Sample material is recorded as cDNA or gDNA derived from T cells, B-cell-depleted T cells, or PBMCs.

Looked up from germline, CDR1 is GTSNPN and CDR2 is SVGIG (reference sequence). V was cut by 0 bases and J by 9 bases, with 20 bases left in between. CDR3 length equals 15 residues. The rearrangement joins TRBV30 to TRBJ2-5; TRBD2 is a possible D gene (7 bases). This TCR derives from a human donor with COVID-19, enrolled during active disease. The donor label of this sample is uncertain. The sample comprised peripheral blood. The DNA of the CDR3 is TGTGCCTGGAGTGTACCAGGTAGCGGGTGGGGGCCCCAGTACTTC. It encodes CAWSVPGSGWGPQYF.